These 23 T cell receptor beta chains were sequenced from one sample in a study of cytomegalovirus exposure and HLA in healthy donors. The protocol was immunoSEQ multiplex PCR, while the TCRdb copy is restricted to in-frame clones and leaves out a portion. The sample contains 150,000 to 200,000 clones, nearly 90% of which appear only once. Sequencing was done on a sample of PBMCs. Receptors were obtained from a woman under 30 in good health and CMV-seropositive.

The chain couples TRBV28 to TRBJ2-1, with 10 bases identical to TRBD1. V trimming: 7 bases; J trimming: 7 bases; junction bases outside the gene matches: 7. CDR1 is MDHEN and CDR2 is SYDVKM in the germline V gene. This CDR3 spans 14 amino acids. The CDR3 loop reads CASIRDRGSNEQFF. The CDR3 nucleotides read TGTGCCAGCATTCGGGACAGGGGTTCGAATGAGCAGTTCTTC.

In this sample, this clone turned up once. This chain uses TRBV5-6 with TRBJ2-2; 9 nucleotides agree with TRBD2. The V gene's germline CDR1 is SGHDT and CDR2 YYEEEE. The J segment lost 2 bases and the V segment lost 3 bases, leaving 5 bases of the junction unmatched. The CDR3 contains 16 residues. Here the CDR3 DNA reads TGTGCCAGCAGCTGGACTAGCGAGATCAACACCGGGGAGCTGTTTTTT. Protein: CASSWTSEINTGELFF.

The chain has TRBV7-2 and TRBJ2-1, with D perhaps matching TRBD2 (6 bases). Germline V gene lookup returns CDR1 SGHTA and CDR2 FQGNSA. With 0 bases removed from V and 2 bases from J, the gap between germline ends came to 8 bases. The CDR3 spans 15 residues. CDR3 region: CASSLAGGAYNEQFF. The CDR3 DNA sequence: TGTGCCAGCAGCTTAGCGGGAGGAGCCTACAATGAGCAGTTCTTC.

The chain recombines TRBV5-1 with TRBJ2-5; maybe TRBD1 (6 bases). This CDR3 spans 13 amino acids. CDR1 SGHRS and CDR2 YFSETQ come from the germline V gene. Trimming shortened V by 6 bases and J by 6 bases, and 15 bases separated the two germline ends. The CDR3 here is CASNEGGGKTQYF. The DNA for the CDR3 is TGCGCCAGCAACGAAGGGGGTGGGAAGACCCAGTACTTC.

This clone came up once. The CDR3 spells CASSGLAGAQETQYF. The DNA of the CDR3 is TGTGCCAGCAGTGGACTAGCGGGAGCCCAAGAGACCCAGTACTTC. V usage is TRBV6-1 and J usage is TRBJ2-5; 12 bases are a match to TRBD2. This CDR3 contains 15 residues. Germline V gene lookup returns CDR1 MNHNS and CDR2 SASEGT. V lost 4 bases, J lost 1 base, and 1 base stayed unmatched.

This chain uses TRBV5-6 with TRBJ2-2, with a possible D match to TRBD2 (5 bases). Germline V CDR1 and CDR2: SGHDT, YYEEEE. This CDR3 region has 14 residues. V dropped 2 bases and J dropped 4 bases, with 9 bases sitting between them. The CDR3 DNA reads as TGTGCCAGCAGCTTCCCGGACTTCACCGGGGAGCTGTTTTTT. It translates to CASSFPDFTGELFF.

The chain is built from TRBV7-9 and TRBJ2-5, with a tentative D call TRBD1 (6 bases). Trimming removed 5 bases from V and 2 bases from J, with 9 bases in between. This CDR3 contains 13 residues. CDR1 SEHNR and CDR2 FQNEAQ come from the germline V gene (reference sequence). The CDR3 DNA is TGTGCCAGCAGCCCGGGACAACAAGAGACCCAGTACTTC. This codes for CASSPGQQETQYF.

V gene TRBV5-4 combines with J gene TRBJ1-1; D gene uncertain. The CDR3 has 14 amino acids. Germline CDR1 and CDR2: SGHNT and YYREEE (reference sequence). Between the trimmed V and J ends, which lost 0 bases and 3 bases, there was a span of 9 bases. CDR3 nucleotides: TGTGCCAGCAGCTTGGATGGGCGGGACACTGAAGCTTTCTTT. Translated, it gives CASSLDGRDTEAFF.

The CDR3 DNA follows: TGTGCCAGCTCACCGGTCGCACTTGGGAACACTGAAGCTTTCTTT. Encoded protein: CASSPVALGNTEAFF. The chain employs TRBV18 and TRBJ1-1; D is unclear. From germline, CDR1 is KGHSH and CDR2 LQKENI. Trimming stripped 3 bases from V and 1 base from J, with 12 bases between. The length of the CDR3 is 15 residues.

The V gene is TRBV11-2, the J gene TRBJ2-7; 11 nucleotides agree with TRBD2. This CDR3 is built from 15 residues. The germline V gene encodes CDR1 SGHAT and CDR2 FQNNGV. V lost 8 bases and J lost 4; bases outside the gene matches: 10. Written as DNA, the CDR3 is TGTGCCAGCCTTTCTCCCGGGACTAGCGGATACGAGCAGTACTTC. This gives the protein CASLSPGTSGYEQYF.

This sequence joins TRBV6-4 and TRBJ2-1, with TRBD1 as a possible D gene (6 bases). The CDR3 extends over 14 amino acids. Per the germline V gene, CDR1 is MRHNA and CDR2 is SNTAGT. The V end was cut by 3 bases, the J end by 0 bases, with 6 bases between. The CDR3 nucleotides are TGTGCCAGCAGTGAGGACAGCTCCTACAATGAGCAGTTCTTC. This gives the protein CASSEDSSYNEQFF.

In DNA, the CDR3 is TGTGCCAGTGGAACTAGGAATGAGCAGTTCTTC. This gives the protein CASGTRNEQFF. The chain is built from TRBV18 and TRBJ2-1; possibly TRBD2 for D (5 bases). The CDR3 length is 11 residues. The ends were cut back, 9 bases at V and 7 bases at J, with 10 bases in the middle. Germline V gene lookup returns CDR1 KGHSH and CDR2 LQKENI.

The chain employs TRBV4-2 and TRBJ2-1, with 8 bases that match TRBD2. In germline, CDR1 is LGHNA, CDR2 YNFKEQ. J was trimmed by 9 bases and V by 1 base; bases with no gene match: 20. This CDR3 contains 19 residues. CDR3: CASSQAFSTAGAVGGEQFF. In DNA, the CDR3 is TGTGCCAGCAGCCAAGCATTTTCAACAGCGGGAGCTGTGGGGGGTGAGCAGTTCTTC.

The rearrangement uses TRBV10-2 and TRBJ1-4; 8 bases are a match to TRBD1. Germline V gives CDR1 WSHSY, CDR2 SAAADI. The CDR3 length is 14 residues. V gave up 5 bases and J gave up 7 bases; unmatched junction bases: 6. The CDR3 DNA sequence: TGCGCCAGCAGTTCAGGGGGCTTGGGTGAAAAACTGTTTTTT. Protein product: CASSSGGLGEKLFF.

The chain uses TRBV30 and TRBJ2-1; a possible D gene is TRBD1 (8 bases). Trimming pared 3 bases from V and 9 bases from J, leaving 21 bases between. The germline V gene has CDR1 GTSNPN and CDR2 SVGIG (reference sequence). The CDR3 runs 15 residues. The CDR3 is CAWRQGGIAGFEQFF. For the CDR3, the DNA is TGTGCCTGGAGACAGGGGGGTATAGCGGGCTTTGAGCAGTTCTTC. Full variable domain (outside the CDR3, taken from reference TRBV30 and TRBJ2-1): SQTIHQWPATLVQPVGSPLSLECTVEGTSNPNLYWYRQAAGRGLQLLFYSVGIGQISSEVPQNLSASRPQDRQFILSSKKLLLSDSGFYLCAWRQGGIAGFEQFFGPGTRLTVL.

This clone was picked up a small number of times. The rearrangement links TRBV18 to TRBJ2-2; weak D call: TRBD2 (5 bases). This CDR3 has 14 residues. V was clipped by 3 bases and J by 0 bases, with 5 bases between them. Germline assignment: CDR1 KGHSH and CDR2 LQKENI. In DNA form, the CDR3 reads TGTGCCAGCTCACCCGGGACGAACACCGGGGAGCTGTTTTTT. Encoded protein: CASSPGTNTGELFF.

The chain joins TRBV5-1 to TRBJ2-1, with a tentative D call TRBD2 (6 bases). This CDR3 region has 17 residues. V was trimmed by 4 bases and J by 2 bases, leaving 19 bases between them. The germline V gene encodes CDR1 SGHRS and CDR2 YFSETQ. The CDR3 loop is CASSPDPGLSTYNEQFF. In DNA form, the CDR3 reads TGCGCCAGCAGCCCTGATCCGGGACTCTCGACCTACAATGAGCAGTTCTTC.

J is TRBJ1-2 and V is TRBV6-5; the match to TRBD1 covers 9 bases. Germline-derived CDR1 and CDR2 are MNHEY and SVGAGI. This CDR3 spans 15 amino acids. Trimming took 6 bases from V and 1 from J; bases not matched to a gene: 6. The chain's CDR3 is CASRGTGKDNYGYTF. The CDR3 DNA reads as TGTGCCAGCAGAGGGACAGGGAAGGATAACTATGGCTACACCTTC.

The chain is built from TRBV9 and TRBJ1-2; D gene unclear. Between the trimmed V and J ends, which lost 0 bases and 4 bases, there was a span of 10 bases. This CDR3 has 14 amino acids. Germline V gene data show CDR1 as SGDLS and CDR2 as YYNGEE. CDR3 nucleotides: TGTGCCAGCAGCGTAGCGGGAGGTTCCTATGGCTACACCTTC. Translating gives CASSVAGGSYGYTF.

Only one count was recorded for this clone. The chain employs TRBV27 and TRBJ2-7, with TRBD2 matching 7 bases. The CDR3 consists of 14 residues. The V gene end was trimmed by 5 bases and the J gene end by 2 bases; junction bases not matched to a gene: 6. CDR1 MNHEY and CDR2 SMNVEV come from the germline V gene (reference sequence). The CDR3 region has the DNA TGTGCCAGCAGTCCGAGCGGGACTCCCTACGAGCAGTACTTC. Translated: CASSPSGTPYEQYF.

The rearrangement uses TRBV11-2 and TRBJ1-1; D is perhaps TRBD1 (5 bases). The CDR3 covers 18 residues. Germline lookup yields CDR1 SGHAT and CDR2 FQNNGV. Between the trimmed V and J ends, which lost 2 bases and 3 bases, there was a span of 22 bases. The CDR3 region is CASSLYSGGWLKDTEAFF. DNA of the CDR3: TGTGCCAGCAGCTTATATTCCGGGGGTTGGCTTAAGGACACTGAAGCTTTCTTT.

The rearrangement uses TRBV30 and TRBJ2-1, with 10 bases lining up with TRBD1. The V gene end was trimmed by 0 bases and the J gene end by 4 bases; junction bases not matched to a gene: 3. CDR1 GTSNPN and CDR2 SVGIG come from the germline V gene (reference sequence). This CDR3 is 15 amino acids long. CDR3 DNA sequence: TGTGCCTGGAGTGTAGGGACAGGGGCATACAATGAGCAGTTCTTC. As protein: CAWSVGTGAYNEQFF.

V and J are TRBV2 and TRBJ2-1; 11 bases map to TRBD2. The CDR3 runs 18 residues. V lost 2 bases and J lost 5; bases outside the gene matches: 11. Germline assignment: CDR1 SNHLY and CDR2 FYNNEI. The CDR3 region is CASSELTPRSGRDNEQFF. The CDR3 bases are TGTGCCAGCAGTGAACTTACCCCCCGTAGCGGGAGGGACAATGAGCAGTTCTTC.